This TCR beta chain was sequenced during a study of T-cell memory formation after mild COVID-19. Study context: Across donors, TCR clusters were largely donor specific.

TCRdb passed the 5' RACE reads through MiXCR, listing each CDR3 protein once. The sample records 180,000 or so distinct CDR3 sequences, more than 9% being singletons. Study observations and caveats: Among contracting clones, CD4+ were mainly CM/EM and CD8+ enriched in EMRA.

In its sample, this clonotype was seen a few times. What it recognizes is unknown. This CDR3 spans 14 amino acids. Germline V gene sequence: CDR1 SGHTA, CDR2 FQGNSA. Germline trimming cut 5 bases from V and 7 bases from J; bases unmatched to any gene: 7. The rearrangement links TRBV7-2 to TRBJ1-2; the match to TRBD1 covers 10 bases. Sequenced input: PBMCs or a T cell subset sorted from them (not recorded which). This receptor was taken from a man between 18 and 29 years old who had mild COVID-19 (a few samples of this study predate the infection). Cell type and time point are not known. The CDR3 nucleotides read TGTGCCAGCAGCGCCGGGACAGGGGAACCTGGCTACACCTTC. It yields the protein CASSAGTGEPGYTF.